A selection of T cell receptor beta chains follows, all from one sample in a study of blood T cell repertoires in COVID-19. Only in-frame clones appear in the TCRdb table, and some are missing; sequencing was by immunoSEQ multiplex PCR. The sample consists of around 280,000 clones, 90% of them appearing once. Sample: PBMCs or T cells enriched from blood (not recorded which). Receptor source: a woman between 18 and 30 years old with acute COVID-19. Each CDR3 is given with its conserved first and last residue. A D gene is named only where the DNA matches it firmly. Not all rows give a size; the values are once, few, many and, for expanded clones, a class.

v_call: TRBV5-1
j_call: TRBJ1-2
clone_size: NA
d_call: NA
cdr3_aa: CASSWNRAPNYGYTF
cdr3_nt: TGCGCCAGCAGCTGGAACAGGGCTCCTAACTATGGCTACACCTTC

v_call: TRBV30
j_call: TRBJ1-1
clone_size: NA
d_call: NA
cdr3_aa: CAAGILAFF
cdr3_nt: TGTGCCGCAGGGATTTTGGCTTTCTTT

v_call: TRBV29-1
j_call: TRBJ1-2
clone_size: NA
d_call: TRBD1
cdr3_aa: CSVQAGQPYGYTF
cdr3_nt: TGCAGCGTTCAGGCGGGACAGCCCTATGGCTACACCTTC

v_call: TRBV7-8
j_call: TRBJ2-1
clone_size: NA
d_call: TRBD2
cdr3_aa: CASSSTSGRNYNEQFF
cdr3_nt: TGTGCCAGCAGCTCGACTAGCGGGAGGAACTACAATGAGCAGTTCTTC

v_call: TRBV7-8
j_call: TRBJ1-1
clone_size: NA
d_call: TRBD1
cdr3_aa: CASSRSVLGQAPHLAEAFF
cdr3_nt: TGTGCCAGCTCAAGGTCCGTACTTGGACAGGCACCGCACCTCGCTGAAGCTTTCTTT

v_call: TRBV19
j_call: TRBJ1-6
clone_size: NA
d_call: NA
cdr3_aa: CASRELGSSYNSPLHF
cdr3_nt: TGTGCCAGTAGAGAGTTGGGGAGCTCCTATAATTCACCCCTCCACTTT

v_call: TRBV15
j_call: TRBJ2-7
clone_size: NA
d_call: TRBD1
cdr3_aa: CATSRETGVSSYEQYF
cdr3_nt: TGTGCCACCAGCAGAGAAACAGGGGTTAGCTCCTACGAGCAGTACTTC

v_call: TRBV28
j_call: TRBJ1-2
clone_size: NA
d_call: NA
cdr3_aa: CASSPPSPYGYTF
cdr3_nt: TGTGCCAGCAGTCCTCCCTCCCCCTATGGCTACACCTTC

v_call: TRBV6-4
j_call: TRBJ2-3
clone_size: medium-sized
d_call: NA
cdr3_aa: CASSDTPDSTDTQYF
cdr3_nt: TGTGCCAGCAGTGACACTCCCGATAGCACAGATACGCAGTATTTT

v_call: TRBV5-6
j_call: TRBJ1-2
clone_size: NA
d_call: NA
cdr3_aa: CASSLSGVNYGYTF
cdr3_nt: TGTGCCAGCAGCTTGTCAGGGGTTAACTATGGCTACACCTTC

v_call: TRBV2
j_call: TRBJ2-1
clone_size: NA
d_call: NA
cdr3_aa: CASSEDNLRDNEQFF
cdr3_nt: TGTGCCAGCAGTGAAGATAACCTCCGAGACAATGAGCAGTTCTTC

v_call: TRBV6-5
j_call: TRBJ1-1
clone_size: NA
d_call: NA
cdr3_aa: CASSYGGALNTEAFF
cdr3_nt: TGTGCCAGCAGTTACGGAGGGGCCCTGAACACTGAAGCTTTCTTT

v_call: TRBV7-9
j_call: TRBJ1-2
clone_size: NA
d_call: TRBD1
cdr3_aa: CASSLGGQGVYGYTF
cdr3_nt: TGTGCCAGCAGCTTGGGTGGACAGGGTGTATATGGCTACACCTTC

v_call: TRBV5-8
j_call: TRBJ1-1
clone_size: NA
d_call: NA
cdr3_aa: CASSIGQLNTEAFF
cdr3_nt: TGTGCCAGCAGCATAGGACAGCTGAACACTGAAGCTTTCTTT

v_call: TRBV7-8
j_call: TRBJ1-1
clone_size: once
d_call: NA
cdr3_aa: CASSLGTPNTEAFF
cdr3_nt: TGTGCCAGCAGCTTAGGGACTCCCAACACTGAAGCTTTCTTT

v_call: TRBV4-2
j_call: TRBJ2-1
clone_size: NA
d_call: TRBD2
cdr3_aa: CASSQGGTSGSNEQFF
cdr3_nt: TGTGCCAGCAGCCAAGGAGGGACTAGTGGGAGCAATGAGCAGTTCTTC

v_call: TRBV15
j_call: TRBJ2-7
clone_size: NA
d_call: TRBD1
cdr3_aa: CATSKGQGVRYEQYF
cdr3_nt: TGTGCCACCAGCAAAGGACAGGGGGTGCGCTACGAGCAGTACTTC

v_call: TRBV29-1
j_call: TRBJ2-7
clone_size: NA
d_call: NA
cdr3_aa: CSVAMTHYEQYF
cdr3_nt: TGCAGCGTTGCGATGACACACTACGAGCAGTACTTC

v_call: TRBV4-1
j_call: TRBJ2-3
clone_size: NA
d_call: NA
cdr3_aa: CASSQPQGPDTQYF
cdr3_nt: TGCGCCAGCAGCCAACCTCAGGGTCCAGATACGCAGTATTTT

v_call: TRBV5-1
j_call: TRBJ1-4
clone_size: NA
d_call: TRBD1
cdr3_aa: CASSSRTGSSNEKLFF
cdr3_nt: TGCGCCAGCAGCTCGCGGACAGGGTCAAGTAATGAAAAACTGTTTTTT

v_call: TRBV7-9
j_call: TRBJ2-5
clone_size: NA
d_call: TRBD2
cdr3_aa: CASSLYPGRLAGLETQYF
cdr3_nt: TGTGCCAGCAGCTTATACCCTGGTCGACTAGCGGGATTGGAGACCCAGTACTTC

v_call: TRBV28
j_call: TRBJ2-7
clone_size: NA
d_call: TRBD2
cdr3_aa: CASSFYASGRLKQYF
cdr3_nt: TGTGCCAGCAGTTTTTATGCTAGCGGGAGATTAAAGCAGTACTTC

v_call: TRBV7-9
j_call: TRBJ1-2
clone_size: few
d_call: TRBD1
cdr3_aa: CASSWSGTGLYTF
cdr3_nt: TGTGCCAGCAGCTGGTCCGGGACAGGCCTATACACCTTC

v_call: TRBV11-2
j_call: TRBJ2-7
clone_size: NA
d_call: NA
cdr3_aa: CASSFEGVYEQYF
cdr3_nt: TGTGCCAGCAGCTTTGAGGGAGTCTACGAGCAGTACTTC

v_call: TRBV6-5
j_call: TRBJ2-2
clone_size: few
d_call: NA
cdr3_aa: CASSTQGGGELFF
cdr3_nt: TGTGCCAGCAGTACCCAGGGAGGCGGGGAGCTGTTTTTT

v_call: TRBV2
j_call: TRBJ1-2
clone_size: few
d_call: NA
cdr3_aa: CASSLGPGYGYTF
cdr3_nt: TGTGCCAGCAGTTTGGGTCCAGGTTATGGCTACACCTTC

v_call: TRBV29-1
j_call: TRBJ1-3
clone_size: once
d_call: NA
cdr3_aa: CSAVAYSGNTIYF
cdr3_nt: TGCAGCGCAGTAGCATACTCTGGAAACACCATATATTTT

v_call: TRBV2
j_call: TRBJ1-5
clone_size: NA
d_call: NA
cdr3_aa: CASSVQEFQPQHF
cdr3_nt: TGTGCCAGCAGTGTCCAGGAATTTCAGCCCCAGCATTTT

v_call: TRBV27
j_call: TRBJ2-1
clone_size: NA
d_call: NA
cdr3_aa: CASSLDPQGTSYNEQFF
cdr3_nt: TGTGCCAGCAGTTTGGACCCCCAGGGAACCTCCTACAATGAGCAGTTCTTC

v_call: TRBV19
j_call: TRBJ1-2
clone_size: NA
d_call: NA
cdr3_aa: CASSIAGGRGYGYTF
cdr3_nt: TGTGCCAGTAGTATAGCCGGGGGACGGGGGTATGGCTACACCTTC

v_call: TRBV11-3
j_call: TRBJ2-1
clone_size: NA
d_call: NA
cdr3_aa: CASSLDRAGWSYNEQFF
cdr3_nt: TGTGCCAGCAGCTTAGACCGAGCCGGGTGGTCCTACAATGAGCAGTTCTTC

v_call: TRBV18
j_call: TRBJ1-1
clone_size: NA
d_call: NA
cdr3_aa: CASSLGGDTEAFF
cdr3_nt: TGTGCCAGCTCACTCGGAGGGGACACTGAAGCTTTCTTT

v_call: TRBV4-1
j_call: TRBJ1-4
clone_size: NA
d_call: TRBD1
cdr3_aa: CASSPDRWNEKLFF
cdr3_nt: TGCGCCAGCAGCCCGGACAGGTGGAATGAAAAACTGTTTTTT

v_call: TRBV4-2
j_call: TRBJ2-3
clone_size: NA
d_call: NA
cdr3_aa: CASSHGTDTQYF
cdr3_nt: TGTGCCAGCAGCCACGGCACAGATACGCAGTATTTT

v_call: TRBV3-1/TRBV3-2
j_call: TRBJ1-3
clone_size: NA
d_call: TRBD1
cdr3_aa: CASSQDIQGYDTIYF
cdr3_nt: TGTGCCAGCAGCCAAGATATACAGGGGTACGACACCATATATTTT

v_call: TRBV21-1
j_call: TRBJ1-4
clone_size: NA
d_call: NA
cdr3_aa: CASSERRKREKLFF
cdr3_nt: TGTGCCAGCAGCGAGCGGCGGAAGCGGGAAAAACTGTTTTTT

v_call: TRBV5-4
j_call: TRBJ2-5
clone_size: few
d_call: TRBD2
cdr3_aa: CASSFRGREETQYF
cdr3_nt: TGTGCCAGCAGCTTCAGAGGGAGGGAAGAGACCCAGTACTTC

v_call: TRBV15
j_call: TRBJ1-1
clone_size: NA
d_call: TRBD1
cdr3_aa: CATSRARGTAAEAFF
cdr3_nt: TGTGCCACCAGCAGGGCCCGCGGGACAGCGGCTGAAGCTTTCTTT

v_call: TRBV3-1/TRBV3-2
j_call: TRBJ1-2
clone_size: NA
d_call: TRBD1
cdr3_aa: CASSQLAGTGGVGYGYTF
cdr3_nt: TGTGCCAGCAGCCAATTAGCCGGGACAGGGGGTGTAGGCTATGGCTACACCTTC

v_call: TRBV11-2
j_call: TRBJ2-5
clone_size: NA
d_call: TRBD2
cdr3_aa: CASSLERTASGQETQYF
cdr3_nt: TGTGCCAGCAGCTTAGAGAGGACGGCTAGCGGACAAGAGACCCAGTACTTC